This T cell receptor beta chain derives from a study of shared clonotypes between healthy human individuals. About this clone: Its antigen is still unknown.

General study results and limits: Larger estimated richness was generally seen in naive subsets than in memory subsets.

Germline V gives CDR1 SNHLY, CDR2 FYNNEI. This CDR3 region has 13 residues. The germline V and J ends were trimmed by 0 bases and 4 bases, with 7 bases remaining between them. Assay: immunoSEQ multiplex PCR; the TCRdb copy retains only in-frame clones and omits some. This sample carries roughly 2 million clones, about 94% of them seen once, and the ten largest clones take 0.1% to 0.15%. The specimen was naive CD4+ T cells sorted from blood. The subset here: CD45RA+ positively selected. The clonotype originates from a young man in good health. The chain uses TRBV2 and TRBJ2-7; D gene unclear. The CDR3 DNA sequence: TGTGCCAGCAGTGAAGCGTTAGGATACGAGCAGTACTTC. Encoded protein: CASSEALGYEQYF.